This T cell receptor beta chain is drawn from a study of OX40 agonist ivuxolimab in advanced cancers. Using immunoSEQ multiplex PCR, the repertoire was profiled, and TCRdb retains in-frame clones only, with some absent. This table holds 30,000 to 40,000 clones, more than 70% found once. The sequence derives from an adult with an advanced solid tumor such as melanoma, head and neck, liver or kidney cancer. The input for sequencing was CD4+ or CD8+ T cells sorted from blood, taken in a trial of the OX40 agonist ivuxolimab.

The CDR3, as DNA: TGTGCCAGCAGGGGGCGCGGGGAAAATCAGCCCCAGCATTTT. It yields the protein CASRGRGENQPQHF. V gene TRBV28 combines with J gene TRBJ1-5, with TRBD1 as a possible D gene (5 bases). Looked up from germline, CDR1 is MDHEN and CDR2 is SYDVKM. Trimming took off 6 bases at V and 4 bases at J, with 13 bases between the two ends. The CDR3 length is 14 residues. The whole variable domain, filled in from reference TRBV28 and TRBJ1-5, reads DVKVTQSSRYLVKRTGEKVFLECVQDMDHENMFWYRQDPGLGLRLIYFSYDVKMKEKGDIPEGYSVSREKKERFSLILESASTNQTSMYLCASRGRGENQPQHFGDGTRLSIL.